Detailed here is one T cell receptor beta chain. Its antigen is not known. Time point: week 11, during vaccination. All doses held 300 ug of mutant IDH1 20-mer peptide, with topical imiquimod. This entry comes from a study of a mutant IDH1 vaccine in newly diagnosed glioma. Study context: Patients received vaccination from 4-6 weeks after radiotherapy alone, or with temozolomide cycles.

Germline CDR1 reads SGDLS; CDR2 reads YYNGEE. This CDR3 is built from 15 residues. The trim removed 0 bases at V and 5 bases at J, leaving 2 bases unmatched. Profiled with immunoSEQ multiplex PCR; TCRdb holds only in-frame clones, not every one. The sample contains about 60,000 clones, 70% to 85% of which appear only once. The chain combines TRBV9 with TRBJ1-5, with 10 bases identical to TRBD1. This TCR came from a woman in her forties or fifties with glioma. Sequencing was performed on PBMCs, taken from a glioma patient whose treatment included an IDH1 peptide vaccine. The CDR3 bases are TGTGCCAGCAGCGTAGAGGGGACAGGGGATCAGCCCCAGCATTTT. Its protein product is CASSVEGTGDQPQHF.